This TCR beta chain was obtained from a study of blood T cell repertoires in COVID-19. The authors' processing: The authors estimated nucleated cell counts from reference gene primer amplification. Assay: immunoSEQ multiplex PCR; the TCRdb copy retains only in-frame clones and omits some. That table is the source of V, J and clone size, and D and trimming were worked out from the DNA. This table holds around 42,000 clones, about 86% found once. This CDR3 is 13 amino acids long. V gave up 4 bases and J gave up 2 bases, with 6 bases separating them. Looked up from germline, CDR1 is SGHDN and CDR2 is FVKESK.

Material for sequencing was peripheral blood. The chain couples TRBV14 to TRBJ1-3; D unclear. This TCR was recovered from a man aged 65 to 79 with acute or convalescent COVID-19. CDR3 in DNA: TGTGCCAGCAGCCTTAGCCCTGGAAACACCATATATTTT. It encodes CASSLSPGNTIYF.